The sequence of this TCR beta chain was determined in a study of blood T cell repertoires in COVID-19. In the study overall: Donors in the United States, Italy and Spain gave samples during acute or convalescent COVID-19. From T cells, B-cell-depleted T cells, or PBMCs came the material, which was cDNA or gDNA.

V gave up 3 bases and J gave up 4 bases, with 19 bases separating them. The CDR3 covers 16 residues. Germline CDR1 and CDR2: MGHDK and SYGVNS. Authors' analysis steps: Estimated nucleated cell counts came from reference gene primer amplification. Using immunoSEQ multiplex PCR, the repertoire was profiled, and TCRdb retains in-frame clones only, with some absent. V and J calls and clone size are those listed in that table; D and trimming were worked out from the DNA. This sample carries about 210,000 clones, 70% to 90% of them seen once, and the ten largest clones take 0.9% to 0.95%. The Seattle patients joined while their infection was active and were tracked longitudinally afterward.

This clonotype originated in a man aged 55-75 years with COVID-19, enrolled during active disease. V and J are TRBV25-1 and TRBJ2-7, with D perhaps TRBD2 (6 bases). The sequenced sample consisted of peripheral blood. The DNA for the CDR3 is TGTGCCAGCAGTGAGATTTCTTCCCGGAGGGTTTACGAGCAGTACTTC. Protein: CASSEISSRRVYEQYF.